This T cell receptor beta chain originates from a study of blood T cell repertoires in COVID-19. Study as a whole: The study drew acute and convalescent COVID-19 samples from the United States, Italy and Spain. From T cells, B-cell-depleted T cells, or PBMCs came the material, which was cDNA or gDNA.

Original analysis: Nucleated cell counts were estimated from reference gene primer amplification. Clones were read by immunoSEQ multiplex PCR, and TCRdb kept only the in-frame ones, dropping some. The V and J calls and clone size are taken from that table; D and trimming were inferred from the DNA. Among some 150,000 clones listed, around 85% were seen once. The receptor was isolated from a woman aged 55-70 years with acute or convalescent COVID-19. The source material was peripheral blood.

The DNA for the CDR3 is TGTGCCAGCAGCGCCACGGCGGGACAGCACCCCGGAGGCTACACCTTC. Translation gives CASSATAGQHPGGYTF. The chain has TRBV9 and TRBJ1-2; TRBD1 matches 7 bases. This CDR3 spans 16 amino acids. Germline V CDR1 and CDR2: SGDLS, YYNGEE. After removal of 3 bases from V and 8 bases from J, the junction contained 16 bases not matched to a gene.